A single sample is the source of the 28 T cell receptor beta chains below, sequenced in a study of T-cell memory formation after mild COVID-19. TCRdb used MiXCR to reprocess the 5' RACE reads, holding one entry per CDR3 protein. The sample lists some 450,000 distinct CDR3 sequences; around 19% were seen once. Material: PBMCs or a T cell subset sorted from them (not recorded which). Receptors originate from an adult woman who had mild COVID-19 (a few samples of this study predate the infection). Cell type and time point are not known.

The CDR3: CASSIVPRGPSEQYF. In DNA form, the CDR3 reads TGTGCCAGTAGTATAGTCCCCAGGGGCCCCAGCGAGCAGTACTTC. V and J are TRBV19 and TRBJ2-7; D possibly corresponds to TRBD1 (6 bases). Germline CDR1 and CDR2: LNHDA and SQIVND (reference sequence). V lost 1 base and J lost 6, with 16 bases in between. This CDR3 has 15 residues.

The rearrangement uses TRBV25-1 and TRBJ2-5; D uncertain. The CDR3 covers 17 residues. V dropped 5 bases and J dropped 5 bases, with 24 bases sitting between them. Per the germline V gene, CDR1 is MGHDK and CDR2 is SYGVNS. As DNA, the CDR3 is TGTGCCAGCAGTTCAGACGTTAGGACGGATTACGGGGAGACCCAGTACTTC. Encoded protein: CASSSDVRTDYGETQYF.

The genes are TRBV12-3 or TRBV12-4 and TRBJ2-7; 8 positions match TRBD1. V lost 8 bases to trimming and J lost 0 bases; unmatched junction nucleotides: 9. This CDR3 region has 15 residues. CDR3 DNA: TGTGCCAGCTACCGGAATCAGGGGGCCTCCTACGAGCAGTACTTC. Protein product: CASYRNQGASYEQYF.

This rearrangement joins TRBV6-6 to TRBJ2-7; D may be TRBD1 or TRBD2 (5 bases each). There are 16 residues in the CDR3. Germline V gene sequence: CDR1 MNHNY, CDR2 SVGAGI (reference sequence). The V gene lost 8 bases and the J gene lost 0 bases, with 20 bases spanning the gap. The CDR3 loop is CASGPGPGTSSYEQYF. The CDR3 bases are TGTGCCAGCGGCCCGGGGCCAGGAACGAGCTCCTACGAGCAGTACTTC.

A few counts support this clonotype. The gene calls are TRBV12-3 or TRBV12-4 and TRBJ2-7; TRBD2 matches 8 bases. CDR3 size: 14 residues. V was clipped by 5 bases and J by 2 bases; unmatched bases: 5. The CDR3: CASSSGGLAYEQYF. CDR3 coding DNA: TGTGCCAGCAGTAGCGGGGGTTTGGCCTACGAGCAGTACTTC.

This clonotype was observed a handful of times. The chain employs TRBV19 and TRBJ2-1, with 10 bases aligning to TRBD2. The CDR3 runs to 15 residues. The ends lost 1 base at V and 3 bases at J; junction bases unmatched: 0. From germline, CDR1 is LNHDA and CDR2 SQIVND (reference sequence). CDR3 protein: CASSIGLAGYNEQFF. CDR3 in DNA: TGTGCCAGTAGTATAGGACTAGCGGGCTACAATGAGCAGTTCTTC.

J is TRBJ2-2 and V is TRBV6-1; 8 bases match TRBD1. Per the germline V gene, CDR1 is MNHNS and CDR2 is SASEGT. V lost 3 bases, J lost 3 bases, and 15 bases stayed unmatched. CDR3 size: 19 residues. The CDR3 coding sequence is TGTGCCAGCAGTGACAAGCTGGGATGGACAGGGTATTACACCGGGGAGCTGTTTTTT. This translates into CASSDKLGWTGYYTGELFF.

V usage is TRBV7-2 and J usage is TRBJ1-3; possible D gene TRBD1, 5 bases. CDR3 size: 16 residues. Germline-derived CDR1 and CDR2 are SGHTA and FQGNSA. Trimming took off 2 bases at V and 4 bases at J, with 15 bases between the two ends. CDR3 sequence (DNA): TGTGCCAGCAGCTTAAGGGCGGCAGGGCAAGGAAACACCATATATTTT. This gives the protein CASSLRAAGQGNTIYF.

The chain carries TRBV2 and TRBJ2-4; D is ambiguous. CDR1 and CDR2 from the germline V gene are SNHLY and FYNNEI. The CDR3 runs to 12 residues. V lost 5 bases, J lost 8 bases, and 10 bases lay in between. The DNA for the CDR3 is TGTGCCAGCAGTCGTGGGAATCACATTCAGTACTTC. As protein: CASSRGNHIQYF.

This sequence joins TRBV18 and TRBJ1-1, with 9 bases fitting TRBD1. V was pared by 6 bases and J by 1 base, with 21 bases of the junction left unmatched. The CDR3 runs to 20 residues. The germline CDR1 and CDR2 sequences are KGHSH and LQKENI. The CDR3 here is CASSSKRTGVPLGWNTEAFF. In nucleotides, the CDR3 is TGTGCCAGCTCCTCTAAGAGGACAGGGGTCCCGCTAGGGTGGAACACTGAAGCTTTCTTT.

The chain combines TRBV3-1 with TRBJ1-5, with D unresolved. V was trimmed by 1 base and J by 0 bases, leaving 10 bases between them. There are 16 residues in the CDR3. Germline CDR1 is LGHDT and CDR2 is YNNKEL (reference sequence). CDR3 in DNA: TGTGCCAGCAGCCAAGGCAGCCTTTATAGCAATCAGCCCCAGCATTTT. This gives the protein CASSQGSLYSNQPQHF.

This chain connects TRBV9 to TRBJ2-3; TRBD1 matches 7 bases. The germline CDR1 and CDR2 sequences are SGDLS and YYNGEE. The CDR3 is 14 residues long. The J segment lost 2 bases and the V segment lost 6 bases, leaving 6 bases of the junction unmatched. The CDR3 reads CASTGQAVTDTQYF. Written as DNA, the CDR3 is TGTGCCAGCACCGGACAGGCCGTCACAGATACGCAGTATTTT.

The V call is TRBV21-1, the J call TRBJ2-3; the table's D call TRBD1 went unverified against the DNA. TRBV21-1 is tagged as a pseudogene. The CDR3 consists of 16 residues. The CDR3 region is CASSKVGGRMADTQYF. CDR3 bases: TGTGCCAGCAGCAAAGTCGGGGGAAGAATGGCAGATACGCAGTATTTT.

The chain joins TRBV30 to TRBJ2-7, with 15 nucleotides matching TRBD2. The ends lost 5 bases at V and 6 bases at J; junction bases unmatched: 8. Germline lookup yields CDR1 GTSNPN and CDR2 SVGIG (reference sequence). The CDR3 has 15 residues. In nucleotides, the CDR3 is TGTGCCTGGGCAAGGACTAGCGGGAGGGCGGTCGAGCAGTACTTC. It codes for CAWARTSGRAVEQYF.

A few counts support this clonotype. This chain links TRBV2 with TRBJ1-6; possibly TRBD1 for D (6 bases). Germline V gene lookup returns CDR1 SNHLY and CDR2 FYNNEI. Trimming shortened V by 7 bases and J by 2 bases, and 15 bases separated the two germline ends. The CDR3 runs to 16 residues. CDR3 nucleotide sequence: TGTGCCAGCACATGGGGGGCGAGGGCCTATAATTCACCCCTCCACTTT. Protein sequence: CASTWGARAYNSPLHF.

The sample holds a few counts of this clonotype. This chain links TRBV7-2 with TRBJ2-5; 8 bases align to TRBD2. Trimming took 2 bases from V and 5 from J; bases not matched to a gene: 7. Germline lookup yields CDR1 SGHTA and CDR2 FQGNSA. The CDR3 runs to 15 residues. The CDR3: CASSLKAGGRETQYF. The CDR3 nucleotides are TGTGCCAGCAGCTTAAAGGCGGGAGGAAGGGAGACCCAGTACTTC.

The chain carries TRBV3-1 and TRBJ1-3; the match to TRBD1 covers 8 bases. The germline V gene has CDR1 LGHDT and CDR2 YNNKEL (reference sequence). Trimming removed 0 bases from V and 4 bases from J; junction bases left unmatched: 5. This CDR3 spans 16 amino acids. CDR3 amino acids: CASSQDQGAVGNTIYF. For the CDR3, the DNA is TGTGCCAGCAGCCAAGATCAGGGGGCGGTAGGAAACACCATATATTTT.

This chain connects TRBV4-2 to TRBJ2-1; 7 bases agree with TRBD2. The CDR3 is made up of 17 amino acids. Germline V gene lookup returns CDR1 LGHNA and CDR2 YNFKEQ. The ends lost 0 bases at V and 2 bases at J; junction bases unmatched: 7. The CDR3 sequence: CASSQEGSGAAYNEQFF. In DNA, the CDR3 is TGTGCCAGCAGCCAAGAAGGGAGCGGGGCCGCCTACAATGAGCAGTTCTTC.

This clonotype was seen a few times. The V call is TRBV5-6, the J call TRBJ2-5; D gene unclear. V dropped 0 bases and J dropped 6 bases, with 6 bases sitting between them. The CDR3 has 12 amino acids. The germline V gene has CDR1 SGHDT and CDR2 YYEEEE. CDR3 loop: CASSLDAKTQYF. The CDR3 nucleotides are TGTGCCAGCAGCTTGGATGCGAAGACCCAGTACTTC.

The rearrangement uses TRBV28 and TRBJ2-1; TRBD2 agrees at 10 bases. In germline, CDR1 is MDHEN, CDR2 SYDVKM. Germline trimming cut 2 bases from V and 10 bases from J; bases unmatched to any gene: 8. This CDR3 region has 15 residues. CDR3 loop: CASSLRPASGREQFF. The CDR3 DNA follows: TGTGCCAGCAGTTTACGCCCAGCTAGCGGGAGAGAGCAGTTCTTC.

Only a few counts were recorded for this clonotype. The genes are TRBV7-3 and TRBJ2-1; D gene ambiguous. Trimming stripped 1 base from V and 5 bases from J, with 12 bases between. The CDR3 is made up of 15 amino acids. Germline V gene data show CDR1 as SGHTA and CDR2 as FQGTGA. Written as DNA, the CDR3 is TGTGCCAGCAGCTTAAGTCCCGTTCCGAACAATGAGCAGTTCTTC. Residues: CASSLSPVPNNEQFF.

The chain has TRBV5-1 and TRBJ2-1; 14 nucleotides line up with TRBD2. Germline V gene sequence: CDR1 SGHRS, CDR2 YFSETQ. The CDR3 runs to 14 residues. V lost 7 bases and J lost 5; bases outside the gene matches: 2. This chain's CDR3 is CASGTSGGNNEQFF. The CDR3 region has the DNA TGCGCCAGCGGGACTAGCGGGGGCAACAATGAGCAGTTCTTC.

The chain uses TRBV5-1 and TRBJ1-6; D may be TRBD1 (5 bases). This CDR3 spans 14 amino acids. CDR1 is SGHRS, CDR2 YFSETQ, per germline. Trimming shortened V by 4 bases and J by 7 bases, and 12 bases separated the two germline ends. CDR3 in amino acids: CASSAGTGNSPLHF. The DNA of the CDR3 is TGCGCCAGCAGCGCCGGGACTGGCAATTCACCCCTCCACTTT.

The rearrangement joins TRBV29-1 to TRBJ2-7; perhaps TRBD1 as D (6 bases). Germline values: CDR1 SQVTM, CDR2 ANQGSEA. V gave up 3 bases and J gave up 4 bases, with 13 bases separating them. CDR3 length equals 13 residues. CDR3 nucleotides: TGCAGCGTTGACCAAGCCGGGACATACGAGCAGTACTTC. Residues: CSVDQAGTYEQYF.

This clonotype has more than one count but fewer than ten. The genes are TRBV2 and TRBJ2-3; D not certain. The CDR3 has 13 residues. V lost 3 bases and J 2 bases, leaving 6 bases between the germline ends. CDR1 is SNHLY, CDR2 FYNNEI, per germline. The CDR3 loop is CASSDGFTDTQYF. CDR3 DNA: TGTGCCAGCAGTGATGGTTTCACAGATACGCAGTATTTT.

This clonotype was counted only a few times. CDR3 sequence (DNA): TGTGCCAGCATGGGTCAGGAGCGGGTACCTGAAGCTTTCTTT. Translated, it gives CASMGQERVPEAFF. The V call is TRBV6-1, the J call TRBJ1-1; no firm D call. The CDR3 spans 14 residues. The V and J ends lost 7 bases and 6 bases respectively, with 18 bases between them. CDR1 is MNHNS and CDR2 is SASEGT in the germline V gene.

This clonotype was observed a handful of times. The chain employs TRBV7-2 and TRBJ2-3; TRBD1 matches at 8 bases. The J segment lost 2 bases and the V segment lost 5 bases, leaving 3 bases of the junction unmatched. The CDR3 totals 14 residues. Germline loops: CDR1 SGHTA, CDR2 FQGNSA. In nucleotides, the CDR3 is TGTGCCAGCAGCCAGGACAGGGTCACAGATACGCAGTATTTT. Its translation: CASSQDRVTDTQYF.

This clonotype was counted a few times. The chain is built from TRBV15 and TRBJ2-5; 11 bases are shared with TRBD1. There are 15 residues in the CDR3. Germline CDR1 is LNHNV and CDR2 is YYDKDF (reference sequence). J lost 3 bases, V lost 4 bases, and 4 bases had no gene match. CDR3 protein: CATSTWDRGEETQYF. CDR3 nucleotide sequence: TGTGCCACCAGCACCTGGGACAGGGGGGAAGAGACCCAGTACTTC.